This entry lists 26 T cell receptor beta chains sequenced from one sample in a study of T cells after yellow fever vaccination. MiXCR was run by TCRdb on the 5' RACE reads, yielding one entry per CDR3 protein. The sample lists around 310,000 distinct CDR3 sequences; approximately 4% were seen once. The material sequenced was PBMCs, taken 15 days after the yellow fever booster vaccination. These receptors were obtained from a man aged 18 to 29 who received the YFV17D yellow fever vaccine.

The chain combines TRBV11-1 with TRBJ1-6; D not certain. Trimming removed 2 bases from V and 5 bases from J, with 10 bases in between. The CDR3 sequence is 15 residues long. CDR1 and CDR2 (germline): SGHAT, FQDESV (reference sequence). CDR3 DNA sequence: TGTGCCAGCAGCTTAAAGAGGCGGGATAATTCACCCCTCCACTTT. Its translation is CASSLKRRDNSPLHF. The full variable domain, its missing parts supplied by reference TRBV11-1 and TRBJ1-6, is EAEVAQSPRYKITEKSQAVAFWCDPISGHATLYWYRQILGQGPELLVQFQDESVVDDSQLPKDRFSAERLKGVDSTLKIQPAELGDSAMYLCASSLKRRDNSPLHFGNGTRLTVT.

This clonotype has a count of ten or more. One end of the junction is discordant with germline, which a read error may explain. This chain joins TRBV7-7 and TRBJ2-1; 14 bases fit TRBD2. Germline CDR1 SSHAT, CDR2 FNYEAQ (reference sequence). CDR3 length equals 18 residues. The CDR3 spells CASSPGLAGGPSYNEQFF. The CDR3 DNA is TGTGCTAGCAGCCCCGGACTAGCGGGGGGCCCCTCCTACAATGAGCAGTTCTTC. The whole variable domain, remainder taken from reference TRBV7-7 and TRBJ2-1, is GAGVSQSPRYKVTKRGQDVTLRCDPISSHATLYWYQQALGQGPEFLTYFNYEAQPDKSGLPSDRFSAERPEGSISTLTIQRTEQRDSAMYRCASSPGLAGGPSYNEQFFGPGTRLTVL.

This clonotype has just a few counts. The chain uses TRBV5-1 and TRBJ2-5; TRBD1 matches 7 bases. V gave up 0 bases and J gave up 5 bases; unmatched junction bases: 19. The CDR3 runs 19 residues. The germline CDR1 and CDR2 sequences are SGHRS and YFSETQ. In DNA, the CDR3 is TGCGCCAGCAGCTTGGGGCCAACAGGGGCGACTATATTAGGGGAGACCCAGTACTTC. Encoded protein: CASSLGPTGATILGETQYF.

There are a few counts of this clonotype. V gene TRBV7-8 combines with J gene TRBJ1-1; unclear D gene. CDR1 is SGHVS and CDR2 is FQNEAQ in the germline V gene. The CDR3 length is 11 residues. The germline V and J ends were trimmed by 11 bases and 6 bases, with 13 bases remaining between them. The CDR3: CALGSLPEAFF. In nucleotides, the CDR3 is TGTGCCCTGGGCTCGCTCCCTGAAGCTTTCTTT. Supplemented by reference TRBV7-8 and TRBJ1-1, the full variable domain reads GAGVSQSPRYKVAKRGQDVALRCDPISGHVSLFWYQQALGQGPEFLTYFQNEAQLDKSGLPSDRFFAERPEGSVSTLKIQRTQQEDSAVYLCALGSLPEAFFGQGTRLTVV.

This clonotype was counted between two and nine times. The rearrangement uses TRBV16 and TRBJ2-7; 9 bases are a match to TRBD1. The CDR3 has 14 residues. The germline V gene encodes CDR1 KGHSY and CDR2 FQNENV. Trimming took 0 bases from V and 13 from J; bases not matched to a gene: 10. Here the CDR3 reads CASSQSDGGTGQYV. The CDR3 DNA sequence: TGTGCCAGCAGCCAATCGGATGGGGGGACAGGGCAATACGTC.

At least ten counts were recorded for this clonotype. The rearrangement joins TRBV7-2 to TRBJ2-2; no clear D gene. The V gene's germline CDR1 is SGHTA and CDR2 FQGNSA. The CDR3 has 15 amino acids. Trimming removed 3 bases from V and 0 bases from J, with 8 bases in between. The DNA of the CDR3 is TGTGCCAGCAGCTTTCAGGCCTCGAACACCGGGGAGCTGTTTTTT. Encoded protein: CASSFQASNTGELFF. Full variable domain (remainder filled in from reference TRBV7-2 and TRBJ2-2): GAGVSQSPSNKVTEKGKDVELRCDPISGHTALYWYRQSLGQGLEFLIYFQGNSAPDKSGLPSDRFSAERTGGSVSTLTIQRTQQEDSAVYLCASSFQASNTGELFFGEGSRLTVL.

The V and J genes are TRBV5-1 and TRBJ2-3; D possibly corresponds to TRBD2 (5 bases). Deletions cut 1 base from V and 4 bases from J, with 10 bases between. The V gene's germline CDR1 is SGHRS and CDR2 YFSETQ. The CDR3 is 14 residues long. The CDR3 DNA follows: TGCGCCAGCAGCTTGTGGAGGAGCCCAGATACGCAGTATTTT. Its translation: CASSLWRSPDTQYF.

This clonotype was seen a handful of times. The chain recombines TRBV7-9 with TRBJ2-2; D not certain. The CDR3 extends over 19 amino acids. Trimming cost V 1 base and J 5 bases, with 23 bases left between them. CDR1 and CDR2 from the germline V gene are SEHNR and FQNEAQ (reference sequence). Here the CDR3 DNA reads TGTGCCAGCAGCTTAGTCCTTAGAGGAGTGGGCAGAGCGACCGGGGAGCTGTTTTTT. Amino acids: CASSLVLRGVGRATGELFF. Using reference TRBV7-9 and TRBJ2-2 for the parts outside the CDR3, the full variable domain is DTGVSQNPRHKITKRGQNVTFRCDPISEHNRLYWYRQTLGQGPEFLTYFQNEAQLEKSRLLSDRFSAERPKGSFSTLEIQRTEQGDSAMYLCASSLVLRGVGRATGELFFGEGSRLTVL.

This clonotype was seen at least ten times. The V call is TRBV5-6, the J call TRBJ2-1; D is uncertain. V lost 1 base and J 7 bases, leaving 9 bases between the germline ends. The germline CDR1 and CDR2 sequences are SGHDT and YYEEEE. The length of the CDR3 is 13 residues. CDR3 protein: CASSLFSENEQFF. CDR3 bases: TGTGCCAGCAGCTTGTTCTCCGAGAATGAGCAGTTCTTC.

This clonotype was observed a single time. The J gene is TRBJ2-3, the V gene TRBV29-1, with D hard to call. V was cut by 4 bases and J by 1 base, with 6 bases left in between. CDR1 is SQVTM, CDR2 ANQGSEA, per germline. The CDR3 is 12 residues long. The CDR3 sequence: CSVGEGTDTQYF. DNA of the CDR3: TGCAGCGTTGGTGAGGGCACAGATACGCAGTATTTT.

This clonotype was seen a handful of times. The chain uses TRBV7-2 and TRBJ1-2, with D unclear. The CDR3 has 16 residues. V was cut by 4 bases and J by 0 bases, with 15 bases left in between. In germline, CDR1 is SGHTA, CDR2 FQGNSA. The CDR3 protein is CASSSLRELTNYGYTF. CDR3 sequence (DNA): TGTGCCAGCAGCTCCCTAAGGGAGCTCACTAACTATGGCTACACCTTC.

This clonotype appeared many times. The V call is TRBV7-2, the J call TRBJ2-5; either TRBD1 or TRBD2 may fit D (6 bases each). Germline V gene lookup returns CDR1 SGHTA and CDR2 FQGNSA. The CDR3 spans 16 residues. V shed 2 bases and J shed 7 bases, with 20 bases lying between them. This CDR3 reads CASSLYYRDGRVTQYF. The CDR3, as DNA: TGTGCCAGCAGCTTATACTACAGGGACGGGAGAGTGACCCAGTACTTC.

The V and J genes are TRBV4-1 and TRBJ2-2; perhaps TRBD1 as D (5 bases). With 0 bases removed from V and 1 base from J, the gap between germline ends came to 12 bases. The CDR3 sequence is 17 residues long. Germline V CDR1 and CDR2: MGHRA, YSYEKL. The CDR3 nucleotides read TGCGCCAGCAGCCAAGATGCAGGGATCGGGAACACCGGGGAGCTGTTTTTT. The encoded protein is CASSQDAGIGNTGELFF.

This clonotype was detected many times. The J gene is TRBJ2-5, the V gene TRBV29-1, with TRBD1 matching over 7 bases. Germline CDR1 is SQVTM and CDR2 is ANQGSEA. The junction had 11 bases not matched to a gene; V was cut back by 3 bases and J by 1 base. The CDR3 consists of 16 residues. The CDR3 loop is CSVEGTGQIPQETQYF. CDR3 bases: TGCAGCGTTGAGGGGACGGGACAGATACCCCAAGAGACCCAGTACTTC.

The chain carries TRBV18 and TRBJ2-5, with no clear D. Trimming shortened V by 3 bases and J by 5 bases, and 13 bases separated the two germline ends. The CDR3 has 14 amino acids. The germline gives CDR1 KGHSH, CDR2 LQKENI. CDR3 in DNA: TGTGCCAGCTCACCGCGCTTTGTGGAGGAGACCCAGTACTTC. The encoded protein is CASSPRFVEETQYF.

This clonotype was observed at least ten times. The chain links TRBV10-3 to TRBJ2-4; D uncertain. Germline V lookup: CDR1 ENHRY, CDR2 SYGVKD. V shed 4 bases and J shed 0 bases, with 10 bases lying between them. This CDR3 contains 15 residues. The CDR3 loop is CAISVDLVAKNIQYF. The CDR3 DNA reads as TGTGCCATCAGTGTTGACCTAGTAGCCAAAAACATTCAGTACTTC.

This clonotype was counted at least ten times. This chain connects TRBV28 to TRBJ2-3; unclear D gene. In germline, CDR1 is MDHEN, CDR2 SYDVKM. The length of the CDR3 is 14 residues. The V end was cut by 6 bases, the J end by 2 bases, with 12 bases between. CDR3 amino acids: CASSPARHTDTQYF. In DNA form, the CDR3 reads TGTGCCAGCAGCCCCGCTCGCCACACAGATACGCAGTATTTT.

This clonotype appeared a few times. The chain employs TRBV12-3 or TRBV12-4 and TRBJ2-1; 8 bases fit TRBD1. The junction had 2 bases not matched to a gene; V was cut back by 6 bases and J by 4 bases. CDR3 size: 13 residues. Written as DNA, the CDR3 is TGTGCCAGCAGGGGACAGGAGTACAATGAGCAGTTCTTC. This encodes CASRGQEYNEQFF.

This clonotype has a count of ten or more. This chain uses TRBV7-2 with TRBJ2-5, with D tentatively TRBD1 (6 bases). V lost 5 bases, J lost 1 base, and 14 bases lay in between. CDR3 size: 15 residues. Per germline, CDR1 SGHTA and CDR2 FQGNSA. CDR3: CASSPRVGGQETQYF. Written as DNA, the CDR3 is TGTGCCAGCAGCCCCCGTGTAGGGGGCCAAGAGACCCAGTACTTC.

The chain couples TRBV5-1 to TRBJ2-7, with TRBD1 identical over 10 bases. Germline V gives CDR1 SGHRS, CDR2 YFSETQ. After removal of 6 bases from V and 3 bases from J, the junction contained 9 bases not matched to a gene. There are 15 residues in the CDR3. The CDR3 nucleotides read TGCGCCAGCACGGGGTCGGGACAGGGGTTCTACGAGCAGTACTTC. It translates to CASTGSGQGFYEQYF.

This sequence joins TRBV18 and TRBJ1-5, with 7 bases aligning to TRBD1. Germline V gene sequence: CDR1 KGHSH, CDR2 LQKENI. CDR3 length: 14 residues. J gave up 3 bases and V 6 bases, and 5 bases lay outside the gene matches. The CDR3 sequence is CASSLTGPNQPQHF. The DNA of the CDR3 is TGTGCCAGCTCGCTGACAGGGCCCAATCAGCCCCAGCATTTT.

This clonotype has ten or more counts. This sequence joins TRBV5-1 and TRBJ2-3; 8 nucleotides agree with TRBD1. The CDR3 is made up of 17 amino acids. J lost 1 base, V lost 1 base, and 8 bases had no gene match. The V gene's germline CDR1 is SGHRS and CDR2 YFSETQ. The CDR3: CASSLFMTGQGTDTQYF. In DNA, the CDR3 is TGCGCCAGCAGCTTGTTTATGACGGGACAGGGCACAGATACGCAGTATTTT.

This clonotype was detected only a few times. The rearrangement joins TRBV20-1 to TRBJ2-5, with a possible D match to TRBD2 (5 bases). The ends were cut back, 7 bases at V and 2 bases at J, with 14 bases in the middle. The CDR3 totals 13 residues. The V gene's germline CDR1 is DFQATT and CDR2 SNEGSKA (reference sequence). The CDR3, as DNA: TGCAGTGAAGGCGGGCAAACACAAGAGACCCAGTACTTC. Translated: CSEGGQTQETQYF.

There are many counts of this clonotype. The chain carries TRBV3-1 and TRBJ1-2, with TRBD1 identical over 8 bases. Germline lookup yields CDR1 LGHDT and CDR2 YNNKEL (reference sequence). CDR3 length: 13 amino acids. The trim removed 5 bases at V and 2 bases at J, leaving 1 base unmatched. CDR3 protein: CASSGQGNYGYTF. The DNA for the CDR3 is TGTGCCAGCAGCGGACAGGGAAACTATGGCTACACCTTC.

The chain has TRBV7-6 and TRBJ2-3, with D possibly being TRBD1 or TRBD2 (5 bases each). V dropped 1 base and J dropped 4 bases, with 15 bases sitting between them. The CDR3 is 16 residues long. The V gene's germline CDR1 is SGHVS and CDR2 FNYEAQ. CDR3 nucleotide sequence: TGTGCCAGCAGCTTAGGATTAGTCGGGGCCGCAGATACGCAGTATTTT. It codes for CASSLGLVGAADTQYF.

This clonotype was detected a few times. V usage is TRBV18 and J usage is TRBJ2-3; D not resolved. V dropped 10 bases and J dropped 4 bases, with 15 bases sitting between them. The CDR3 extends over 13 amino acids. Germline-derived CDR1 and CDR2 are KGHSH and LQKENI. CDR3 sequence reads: CATSPQWPDTQYF. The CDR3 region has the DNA TGTGCCACCTCCCCACAGTGGCCAGATACGCAGTATTTT.